The following is a T cell receptor beta chain sequence with its context. Its antigen is not known. Reverse transcription of roughly 0.5 to 1 ug RNA used random hexamers. TCRdb fed the immunoSEQ multiplex PCR reads into MiXCR, producing one record per CDR3 protein. The data show some 140,000 distinct CDR3 sequences, 95% seen once. The data originate from a study of CD8 T cells in Susac syndrome. Study-level background: Patients with Susac syndrome were therapy-naive, on corticosteroids, or on intravenous immunoglobulin alone at blood draw.

The study's findings and limits: Peak Susac CD8+ clonal expansion occurred in TEMRA cells and active patients. In total CD8+ repertoires, about 16 Susac-specific public clones were found, and roughly 5 in CD8+ TEMRA repertoires.

Germline CDR1 reads GTSNPN; CDR2 reads SVGIG (reference sequence). The length of the CDR3 is 14 residues. Trimming cost V 5 bases and J 1 base; bases outside gene matches: 7. This clonotype was obtained from a human donor with Susac syndrome. Sequencing was performed on CD8+ T cells from PBMCs. The chain uses TRBV30 and TRBJ1-1, with 7 bases aligning to TRBD1. The CDR3 region is CAWGRQGSNTEAFF. The CDR3 DNA sequence: TGTGCCTGGGGCAGACAGGGTTCGAACACTGAAGCTTTCTTT. Supplemented by reference TRBV30 and TRBJ1-1, the full variable domain reads SQTIHQWPATLVQPVGSPLSLECTVEGTSNPNLYWYRQAAGRGLQLLFYSVGIGQISSEVPQNLSASRPQDRQFILSSKKLLLSDSGFYLCAWGRQGSNTEAFFGQGTRLTVV.